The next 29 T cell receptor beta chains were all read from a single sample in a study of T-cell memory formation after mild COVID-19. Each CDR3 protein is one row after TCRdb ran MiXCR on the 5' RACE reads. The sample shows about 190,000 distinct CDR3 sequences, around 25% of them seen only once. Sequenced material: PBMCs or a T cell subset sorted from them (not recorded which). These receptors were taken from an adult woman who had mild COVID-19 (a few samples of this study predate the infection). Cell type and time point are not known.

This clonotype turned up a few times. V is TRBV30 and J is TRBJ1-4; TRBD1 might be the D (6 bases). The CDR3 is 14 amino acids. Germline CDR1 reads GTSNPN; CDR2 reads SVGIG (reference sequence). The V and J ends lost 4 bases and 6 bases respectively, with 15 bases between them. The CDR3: CAWNRQATDEKLFF. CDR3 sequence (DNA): TGTGCCTGGAACCGACAGGCGACCGATGAAAAACTGTTTTTT.

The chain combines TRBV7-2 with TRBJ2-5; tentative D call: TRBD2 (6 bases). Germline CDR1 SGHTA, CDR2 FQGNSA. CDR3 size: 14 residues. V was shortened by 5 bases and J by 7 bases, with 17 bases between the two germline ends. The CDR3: CASSPPGLARTQYF. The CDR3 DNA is TGTGCCAGCAGCCCTCCGGGACTTGCTAGGACCCAGTACTTC.

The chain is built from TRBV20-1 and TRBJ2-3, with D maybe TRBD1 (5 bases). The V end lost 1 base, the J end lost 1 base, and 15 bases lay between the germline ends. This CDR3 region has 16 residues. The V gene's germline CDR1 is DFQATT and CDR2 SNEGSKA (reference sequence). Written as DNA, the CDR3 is TGCAGTGCTAGAGGCATAAGGGGCAGGGGCACAGATACGCAGTATTTT. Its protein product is CSARGIRGRGTDTQYF.

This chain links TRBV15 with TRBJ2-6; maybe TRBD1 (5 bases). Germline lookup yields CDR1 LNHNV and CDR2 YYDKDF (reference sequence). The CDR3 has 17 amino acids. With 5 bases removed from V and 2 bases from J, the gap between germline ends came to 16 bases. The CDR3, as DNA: TGTGCCACCAGCGTTGCCTCAGGGTTGACTGGGGCCAACGTCCTGACTTTC. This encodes CATSVASGLTGANVLTF.

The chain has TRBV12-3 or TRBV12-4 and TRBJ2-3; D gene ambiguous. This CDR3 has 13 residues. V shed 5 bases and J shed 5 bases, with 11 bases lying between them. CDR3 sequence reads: CASSPPGRDTQYF. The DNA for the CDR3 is TGTGCCAGCAGTCCCCCCGGCCGAGATACGCAGTATTTT.

CDR3 nucleotides: TGTGCCAGCAGCCCGACCTTGGGACAGGGAGTAAGTGAGCAGTTCTTC. Translated: CASSPTLGQGVSEQFF. The V call is TRBV14, the J call TRBJ2-1; 9 nucleotides align to TRBD1. V shed 4 bases, J shed 9 bases, and the junction held 13 bases outside the gene matches. Germline assignment: CDR1 SGHDN and CDR2 FVKESK. The CDR3 sequence is 16 residues long.

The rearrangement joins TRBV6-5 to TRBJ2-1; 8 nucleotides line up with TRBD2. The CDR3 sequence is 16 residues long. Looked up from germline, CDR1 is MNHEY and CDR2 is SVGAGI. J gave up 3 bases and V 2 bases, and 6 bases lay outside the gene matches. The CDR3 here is CASSYKSGRFYNEQFF. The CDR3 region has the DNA TGTGCCAGCAGTTACAAGAGCGGGAGATTCTACAATGAGCAGTTCTTC.

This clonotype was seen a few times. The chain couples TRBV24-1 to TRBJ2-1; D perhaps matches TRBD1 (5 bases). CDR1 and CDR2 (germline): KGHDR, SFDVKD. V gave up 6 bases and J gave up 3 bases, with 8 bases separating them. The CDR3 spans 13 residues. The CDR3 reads CATSQGDYNEQFF. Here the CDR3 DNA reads TGTGCCACCAGTCAGGGTGACTACAATGAGCAGTTCTTC.

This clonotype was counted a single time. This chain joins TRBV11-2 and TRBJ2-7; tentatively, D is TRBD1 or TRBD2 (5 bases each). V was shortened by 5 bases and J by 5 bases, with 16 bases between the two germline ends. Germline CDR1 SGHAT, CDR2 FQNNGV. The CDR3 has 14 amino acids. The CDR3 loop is CASSHWDQGDEQYF. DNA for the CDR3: TGTGCCAGCAGCCACTGGGACCAAGGTGACGAGCAGTACTTC.

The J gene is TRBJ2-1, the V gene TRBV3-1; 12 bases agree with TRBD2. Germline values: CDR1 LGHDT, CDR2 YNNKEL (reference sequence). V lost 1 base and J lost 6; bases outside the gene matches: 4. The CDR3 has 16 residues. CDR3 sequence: CASSQVLAGGVNEQFF. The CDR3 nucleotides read TGTGCCAGCAGCCAAGTTCTAGCGGGGGGGGTCAATGAGCAGTTCTTC.

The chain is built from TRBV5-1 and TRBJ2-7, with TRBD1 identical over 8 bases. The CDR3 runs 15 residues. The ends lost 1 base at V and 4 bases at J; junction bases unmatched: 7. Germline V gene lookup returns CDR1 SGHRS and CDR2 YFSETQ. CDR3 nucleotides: TGCGCCAGCAGCTTGCGGTCAGGGGGCTCGTACGAGCAGTACTTC. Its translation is CASSLRSGGSYEQYF.

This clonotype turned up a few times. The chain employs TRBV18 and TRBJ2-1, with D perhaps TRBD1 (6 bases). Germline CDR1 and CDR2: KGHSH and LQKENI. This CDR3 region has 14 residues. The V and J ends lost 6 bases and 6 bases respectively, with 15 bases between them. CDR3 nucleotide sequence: TGTGCCAGCTCCCTGGGGGACATGTCCAATGAGCAGTTCTTC. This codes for CASSLGDMSNEQFF.

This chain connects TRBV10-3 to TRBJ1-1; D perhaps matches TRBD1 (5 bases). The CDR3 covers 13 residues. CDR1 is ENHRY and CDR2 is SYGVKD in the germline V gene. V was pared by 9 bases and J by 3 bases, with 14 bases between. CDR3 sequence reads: CAMGDTGYTEAFF. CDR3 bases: TGTGCCATGGGGGATACTGGGTACACTGAAGCTTTCTTT.

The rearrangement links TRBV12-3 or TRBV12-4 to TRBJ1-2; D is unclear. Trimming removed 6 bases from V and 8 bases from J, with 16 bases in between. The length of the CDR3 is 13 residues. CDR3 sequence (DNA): TGTGCCAGCAGCCACACAGTGCCTCAAGGCTACACCTTC. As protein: CASSHTVPQGYTF.

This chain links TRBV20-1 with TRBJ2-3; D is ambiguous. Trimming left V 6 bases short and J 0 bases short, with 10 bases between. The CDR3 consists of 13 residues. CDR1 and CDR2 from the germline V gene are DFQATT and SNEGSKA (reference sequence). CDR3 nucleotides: TGCAGTGCGCCAGTACCTAGCACAGATACGCAGTATTTT. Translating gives CSAPVPSTDTQYF.

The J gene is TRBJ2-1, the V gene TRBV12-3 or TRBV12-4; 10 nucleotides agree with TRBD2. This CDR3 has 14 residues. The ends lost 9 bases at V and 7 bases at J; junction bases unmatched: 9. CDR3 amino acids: CASAAASGGNEQFF. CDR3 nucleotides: TGTGCCAGTGCCGCGGCTAGCGGGGGAAATGAGCAGTTCTTC.

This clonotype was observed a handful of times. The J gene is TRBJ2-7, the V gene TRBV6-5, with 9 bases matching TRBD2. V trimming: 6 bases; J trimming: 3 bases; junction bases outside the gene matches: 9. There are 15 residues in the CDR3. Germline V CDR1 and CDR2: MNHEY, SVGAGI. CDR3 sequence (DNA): TGTGCCAGCAGACCTCTAGCGGGACTAAACTACGAGCAGTACTTC. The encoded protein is CASRPLAGLNYEQYF.

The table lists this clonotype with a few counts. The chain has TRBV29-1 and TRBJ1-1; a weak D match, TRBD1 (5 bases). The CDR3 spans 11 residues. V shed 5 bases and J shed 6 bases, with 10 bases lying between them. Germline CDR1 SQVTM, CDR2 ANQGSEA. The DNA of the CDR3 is TGCAGCGTTTGGTCGGGGGCTGAAGCTTTCTTT. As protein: CSVWSGAEAFF.

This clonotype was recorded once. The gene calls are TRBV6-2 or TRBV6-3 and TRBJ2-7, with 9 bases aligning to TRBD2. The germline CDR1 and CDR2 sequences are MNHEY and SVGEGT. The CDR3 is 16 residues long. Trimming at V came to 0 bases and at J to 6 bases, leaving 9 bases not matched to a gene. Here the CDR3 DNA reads TGTGCCAGCAGTTACTCGTCTCCGGGACTAGCTGTCGAGCAGTACTTC. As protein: CASSYSSPGLAVEQYF.

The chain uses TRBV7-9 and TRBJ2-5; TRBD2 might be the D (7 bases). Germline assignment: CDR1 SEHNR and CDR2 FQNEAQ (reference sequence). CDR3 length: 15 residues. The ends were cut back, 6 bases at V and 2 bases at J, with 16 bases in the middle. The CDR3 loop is CASSSGGARQETQYF. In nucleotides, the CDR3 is TGTGCCAGCAGTTCTGGGGGGGCCCGGCAAGAGACCCAGTACTTC.

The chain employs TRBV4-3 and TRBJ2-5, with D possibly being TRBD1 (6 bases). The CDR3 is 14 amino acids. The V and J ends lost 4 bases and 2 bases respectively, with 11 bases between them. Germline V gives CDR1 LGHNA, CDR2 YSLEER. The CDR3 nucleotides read TGCGCCAGCAGCCTATGGGACAAGCAAGAGACCCAGTACTTC. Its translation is CASSLWDKQETQYF.

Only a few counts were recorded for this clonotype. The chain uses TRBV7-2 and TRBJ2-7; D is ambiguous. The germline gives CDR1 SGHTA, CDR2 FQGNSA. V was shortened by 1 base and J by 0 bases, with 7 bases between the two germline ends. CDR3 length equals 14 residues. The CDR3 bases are TGTGCCAGCAGCTTAGAGGAATTCTCCTACGAGCAGTACTTC. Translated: CASSLEEFSYEQYF.

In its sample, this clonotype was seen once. CDR3: CASSRTGAEDIQYF. The CDR3, as DNA: TGCGCCAGCAGTAGGACAGGGGCGGAAGACATTCAGTACTTC. This chain uses TRBV5-1 with TRBJ2-4, with 9 bases matching TRBD1. V was clipped by 5 bases and J by 8 bases; unmatched bases: 8. Per the germline V gene, CDR1 is SGHRS and CDR2 is YFSETQ. This CDR3 is built from 14 residues.

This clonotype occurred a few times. CDR3 protein: CASSTNWVPYEQYF. The CDR3 DNA is TGTGCCAGCAGCACGAATTGGGTCCCCTACGAGCAGTACTTC. This chain uses TRBV5-5 with TRBJ2-7; D unclear. From germline, CDR1 is SGHKS and CDR2 YYEKEE (reference sequence). With 4 bases removed from V and 2 bases from J, the gap between germline ends came to 13 bases. The CDR3 is 14 amino acids.

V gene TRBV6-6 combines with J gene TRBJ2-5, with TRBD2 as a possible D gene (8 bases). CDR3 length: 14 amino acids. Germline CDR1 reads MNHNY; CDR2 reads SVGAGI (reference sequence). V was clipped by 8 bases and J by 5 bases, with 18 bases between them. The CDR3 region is CASGYGRGQETQYF. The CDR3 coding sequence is TGTGCCAGCGGGTACGGGAGGGGGCAGGAGACCCAGTACTTC.

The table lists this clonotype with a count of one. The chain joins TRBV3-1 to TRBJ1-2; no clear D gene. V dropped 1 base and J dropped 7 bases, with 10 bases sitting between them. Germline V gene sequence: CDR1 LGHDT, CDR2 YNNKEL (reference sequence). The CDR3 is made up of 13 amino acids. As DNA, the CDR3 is TGTGCCAGCAGCCAAGTATTGAGAGGTGGCTACACCTTC. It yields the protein CASSQVLRGGYTF.

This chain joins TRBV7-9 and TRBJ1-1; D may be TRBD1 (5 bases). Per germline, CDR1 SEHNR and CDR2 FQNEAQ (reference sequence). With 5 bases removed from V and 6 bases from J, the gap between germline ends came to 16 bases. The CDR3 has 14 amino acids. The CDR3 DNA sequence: TGTGCCAGCAGCGCCCGGGGCCTGAGACCTGAAGCTTTCTTT. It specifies CASSARGLRPEAFF.

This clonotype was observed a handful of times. CDR3 nucleotides: TGTGCCAGCAGTTTAGCGCCTGGAGCTACTGGGGCCAACGTCCTGACTTTC. Translated: CASSLAPGATGANVLTF. V gene TRBV12-3 or TRBV12-4 combines with J gene TRBJ2-6; D call uncertain. The CDR3 sequence is 17 residues long. Trimming removed 0 bases at V and 2 bases at J, with 11 bases between.

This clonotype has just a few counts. CDR3 DNA sequence: TGTGCCACCAGTGATTTTGGGCGGAGCGGGAGGGAGACCTCAAGCTCCTACAATGAGCAGTTCTTC. This encodes CATSDFGRSGRETSSSYNEQFF. This sequence joins TRBV24-1 and TRBJ2-1; 10 nucleotides align to TRBD2. This CDR3 is 22 amino acids long. Trimming removed 1 base from V and 0 bases from J; junction bases left unmatched: 17. CDR1 KGHDR and CDR2 SFDVKD come from the germline V gene.